This is a list of T cell receptor beta chains from one sample in a study of CD8 T cells in ankylosing spondylitis. TCRdb itself ran the 5' RACE reads through MiXCR, one entry per CDR3 protein. The sample contains around 490,000 distinct CDR3 sequences, approximately 5.3% of which appear only once. The source material was blood, either unsorted or a sorted T cell fraction (not recorded which). The receptors stem from a male donor with ankylosing spondylitis. Both conserved end residues are part of each CDR3. D genes are given only for firm matches. Rows give clone size only sometimes, using once, few, many, or a class for an expanded clone.

>many|TRBV6-5|.|TRBJ2-1
TGTGCCAGCAGTTACTATGGGTACAATGAGCAGTTCTTC
CASSYYGYNEQFF
>many|TRBV12-3/TRBV12-4|TRBD1|TRBJ1-1
TGTGCCAGCAGGTCTTCAGGGGGCAGAGGAGCTTTCTTT
CASRSSGGRGAFF
>many|TRBV12-5|.|TRBJ2-1
TGTGCTAGTGGAGGACAGTTTGAGCAGTTCTTC
CASGGQFEQFF
>.|TRBV19|.|TRBJ2-7
TGTGCCAGTAGTATAAGCAAAACCTCCTACGAGCAGTACTTC
CASSISKTSYEQYF
>many|TRBV18|.|TRBJ2-7
TGTGCCAGCTCACCGCAAGGGATCAACGAGCAGTACTTC
CASSPQGINEQYF
>many|TRBV5-1|.|TRBJ1-1
TGCGCCAGCAGCTTGGTTGGGGTTGCGAACACTGAAGCTTTCTTT
CASSLVGVANTEAFF
>many|TRBV4-2|.|TRBJ2-6
TGTGCCAGCAGCCAAGATGTGGCGGGGATCTCTGGGGCCAACGTCCTGACTTTC
CASSQDVAGISGANVLTF
>many|TRBV7-8|.|TRBJ1-1
TGTGCCAGCAGCCCCCGGGACCCAGGGCAGGTTACTGAAGCTTTCTTT
CASSPRDPGQVTEAFF
>many|TRBV15|.|TRBJ2-1
TGTGCCTGGGGGTCCTACAATGAGCAGTTCTTC
CAWGSYNEQFF
>many|TRBV7-2|TRBD2|TRBJ2-2
TGTGCCAGCAGCCCCCAAAGCGGGAGGCAGGGCGGGGAGCTGTTTTTT
CASSPQSGRQGGELFF
>.|TRBV4-2|.|TRBJ2-6
TGTGCCAGCAGCCAAGTCAGGGAGTATGGGGCCAACGTCCTGACTTTC
CASSQVREYGANVLTF
>many|TRBV5-5|.|TRBJ1-1
TGTGCCAGCAGCTTATCGGCGCCCTTGAACACTGAAGCTTTCTTT
CASSLSAPLNTEAFF
>.|TRBV19|.|TRBJ2-7
TGTGCCAGTAGTATAGGGGACACCTACGAGCAGTACTTC
CASSIGDTYEQYF
>.|TRBV5-1|TRBD2|TRBJ2-1
TGCGCCAGCAGCTTGACTAGCGGAGGGAGCTCCTACAATGAGCAGTTCTTC
CASSLTSGGSSYNEQFF
>many|TRBV6-5|.|TRBJ1-3
TGTGCCAGCAGTTACGGGGGCTTGAACACCATATATTTT
CASSYGGLNTIYF
>many|TRBV7-2|.|TRBJ1-2
TGTGCCAGCAGCCCCATTAAGGACAGAAATGGCTACACCTTC
CASSPIKDRNGYTF
>few|TRBV6-5|.|TRBJ2-7
TGTGCCAGCAGTTACTCGGGGCAGCTCTCCTACGAGCAGTACTTC
CASSYSGQLSYEQYF
>few|TRBV5-1|TRBD1|TRBJ2-5
TGCGCCAGCAGCTACAACACAGGGGGCGGGGAGACCCAGTACTTC
CASSYNTGGGETQYF
>many|TRBV20-1|.|TRBJ2-1
TGCAGTGCTTCACTAGCCCAGGTCTACAATGAGCAGTTCTTC
CSASLAQVYNEQFF
>many|TRBV11-2|.|TRBJ1-3
TGTGCCAGCAGAGGGGGAAGAGGATCTGGAAACACCATATATTTT
CASRGGRGSGNTIYF
>many|TRBV28|TRBD1|TRBJ2-3
TGTGCCAGCAGTCACTACAGGGGGGAGCCAGATACGCAGTATTTT
CASSHYRGEPDTQYF
>few|TRBV7-8|TRBD2|TRBJ2-3
TGTGCCAGCAGCCTTTTACTAGCGGGACCGCCTTATACTAGCACAGATACGCAGTATTTT
CASSLLLAGPPYTSTDTQYF
>.|TRBV6-1|.|TRBJ2-2
TGTGCCAGCAGTGTCACAGGGAGCACCGGGGAGCTGTTTTTT
CASSVTGSTGELFF
>many|TRBV7-2|.|TRBJ2-7
TGTGCCAGCAGCCCCTATATGTCGGGGAGCTACGAGCAGTACTTC
CASSPYMSGSYEQYF
>many|TRBV5-1|TRBD1|TRBJ1-2
TGCGCCAGCAGCCTGGACCCCCTAGGACAGGCCTCCGGCTACACCTTC
CASSLDPLGQASGYTF
>many|TRBV4-3|.|TRBJ1-1
TGCGCCAGCAGCCAAGTCTACGGGGGGGCGAACACTGAAGCTTTCTTT
CASSQVYGGANTEAFF
>.|TRBV11-2|.|TRBJ2-5
TGTGCCAGCAGCTTCGAATTGGAGACCCAGTACTTC
CASSFELETQYF
>many|TRBV20-1|.|TRBJ2-1
TGCAGTGCTAGGGACACCTACAATGAGCAGTTCTTC
CSARDTYNEQFF